The T cell receptor (beta chain) under discussion was sequenced for a study of CD8+ T cells in alopecia areata. This CDR3 is 13 amino acids long. CDR1 is SQVTM, CDR2 ANQGSEA, per germline. Deletions cut 1 base from V and 4 bases from J, with 10 bases between. Sequencing relied on a cDNA template that was reverse transcribed from extracted RNA. Profiling relied on immunoSEQ multiplex PCR, and the TCRdb table lists in-frame clones only, not all of them. Counted here are roughly 64,000 clones, about 40% occurring once; the ten biggest clones make up roughly 51%. The study team obtained lesional scalp punch biopsies and peripheral blood from alopecia areata patients.

This sequence originates from a human donor with alopecia areata. The chain carries TRBV29-1 and TRBJ1-2; D is perhaps TRBD1 (5 bases). The sample comprised NKG2D-low CD8+ T cells sorted from blood. The CDR3 sequence is CSVEGGAGYGYTF. The CDR3, as DNA: TGCAGCGTTGAAGGGGGCGCGGGCTATGGCTACACCTTC.